Listed here is a single T cell receptor beta chain. Its antigen is not known. The sample comes from a study of cytomegalovirus exposure and HLA in healthy donors. 13 Jbeta primers and 60 Vbeta primers were used for the PCR. TCRdb's table, derived via immunoSEQ multiplex PCR, lists solely in-frame clones and lacks some. The profile shows 250,000 to 300,000 clones, 84% of them singletons. Germline loops: CDR1 MDHEN, CDR2 SYDVKM. The CDR3 spans 15 residues. V lost 7 bases and J lost 0, with 14 bases in between. Overall study results and limits: Reported performance of the classifier showed diagnosis of cytomegalovirus status with high specificity and sensitivity.

The receptor was isolated from a woman aged 40 to 50 in good health and CMV-seropositive. The chain combines TRBV28 with TRBJ2-3, with no clear D. Sequenced material: PBMCs. The CDR3 loop is CASKRRSLSTDTQYF. DNA of the CDR3: TGTGCCAGCAAACGGCGGTCCCTTAGCACAGATACGCAGTATTTT. The whole variable domain, filled in from reference TRBV28 and TRBJ2-3, reads DVKVTQSSRYLVKRTGEKVFLECVQDMDHENMFWYRQDPGLGLRLIYFSYDVKMKEKGDIPEGYSVSREKKERFSLILESASTNQTSMYLCASKRRSLSTDTQYFGPGTRLTVL.